One T cell receptor beta chain is described in this entry. Its antigen is undetermined. The source of the sample is a study of cytotoxic CD8 clonotypes in ibrutinib-treated CLL. Clones were read by immunoSEQ multiplex PCR, and TCRdb kept only the in-frame ones, dropping some. The repertoire holds around 50,000 clones, with around 60% as singletons. General observations from the study: Sample timing was unmatched between remission and later-progressing patients; lymph nodes unstudied. Public clonotypes (which were uncommon) either contracted or remained stable on treatment. Clonality was higher at baseline than in age-matched healthy donors and tracked circulating CD8+ T-cell counts.

The TCR was taken from a human donor with chronic lymphocytic leukemia. This sample comprised PBMCs, obtained after 24 months of ibrutinib treatment.

The DNA of the CDR3 is TGTGCCAGCAGCTTCCCAGGGACTGCACTCCGAACCGGGGAGCTGTTTTTT. Translated: CASSFPGTALRTGELFF. This sequence joins TRBV5-6 and TRBJ2-2, with D tentatively TRBD2 (6 bases). CDR1 and CDR2 (germline): SGHDT, YYEEEE. This CDR3 contains 17 residues. Trimming stripped 2 bases from V and 5 bases from J, with 19 bases between.